The rows below give T cell receptor beta chains drawn from one sample of a study of shared clonotypes between healthy human individuals. Profiled with immunoSEQ multiplex PCR; TCRdb holds only in-frame clones, not every one. The sample holds about 1.5 million clones, roughly 98% seen once. The sample comprised naive CD4+ T cells sorted from blood. These receptors came from a man aged 25 to 45 in good health. Both conserved end residues are part of each CDR3. D genes are given only for firm matches. For some rows the clone size is stated as once, few or many, or as a class when expanded; others skip it.

j_gene,v_gene,abundance,d_gene,CDR3nt,CDR3aa
TRBJ2-3,TRBV29-1,-,-,TGCAGCGCCGAGCCAAGCGGTAGCACAGATACGCAGTATTTT,CSAEPSGSTDTQYF
TRBJ2-3,TRBV4-3,-,TRBD2,TGCGCCAGCAGCCAAACTACCACTAGCGTCACAGATACGCAGTATTTT,CASSQTTTSVTDTQYF
TRBJ1-2,TRBV30,-,TRBD1,TGTGCCTGGAGGCAGGCCGGCAGGGGGCAGGTCTATGGCTACACCTTC,CAWRQAGRGQVYGYTF
TRBJ2-2,TRBV7-2,-,-,TGTGCCAGCAGCGACCGGGCCAAGGGTGCCGCCGGGGAGCTGTTTTTT,CASSDRAKGAAGELFF
TRBJ2-7,TRBV28,-,-,TGTGCCAGCAGGGGACCGGGTGGCGAGCAGTACTTC,CASRGPGGEQYF
TRBJ2-2,TRBV18,-,-,TGTGCCAGCTCACCCTTGTCAGCGAACACCGGGGAGCTGTTTTTT,CASSPLSANTGELFF
TRBJ1-5,TRBV27,-,TRBD1,TGTGCCAGCAGTTTATACGGAGGACAGGGCAATCAGCCCCAGCATTTT,CASSLYGGQGNQPQHF
TRBJ2-1,TRBV29-1,-,TRBD2,TGCAGCGTTGAAGCCGGGTGGGCTAGCGGGATGGCTGAGCAGTTCTTC,CSVEAGWASGMAEQFF
TRBJ2-7,TRBV10-1,-,TRBD2,TGCGCCAGCGGGACTAGCGGGAAGAACGAGCAGTACTTC,CASGTSGKNEQYF
TRBJ2-7,TRBV5-4,-,TRBD1,TGTGCCAGCAGCGGCAGGGGGACCTACGAGCAGTACTTC,CASSGRGTYEQYF
TRBJ2-3,TRBV9,-,TRBD2,TGTGCCAGCAGCGCAAGACTAGCGGCCCCCACAGATACGCAGTATTTT,CASSARLAAPTDTQYF
TRBJ2-7,TRBV7-9,once,TRBD2,TGTGCCAGCAGCCCTACTCTACTGACTAGCGGGGATCTCAGTCAGTACTTC,CASSPTLLTSGDLSQYF
TRBJ2-2,TRBV6-4,-,-,TGTGCCAGCAGTGACTCTGCCGGGGAGCTGTTTTTT,CASSDSAGELFF
TRBJ1-5,TRBV7-8,-,-,TGTGCCAGCAGCTTAACGAGCACAGCAAGCAATCAGCCCCAGCATTTT,CASSLTSTASNQPQHF
TRBJ2-7,TRBV27,once,-,TGTGCCAGCAGTTCGTCCCCGACAACGCGGTCCGAGCAGTACTTC,CASSSSPTTRSEQYF
TRBJ1-1,TRBV5-1,-,-,TGCGCCAGCAGCTTGGCCCCGGGGGGTGAAGCTTTCTTT,CASSLAPGGEAFF
TRBJ1-1,TRBV11-2,-,-,TGTGCCAGCAGCTTTTTGGGAAAGAACACTGAAGCTTTCTTT,CASSFLGKNTEAFF
TRBJ1-5,TRBV5-1,-,-,TGCGCCAGCAGCTTGGGGGGGGCCAATCAGCCCCAGCATTTT,CASSLGGANQPQHF
TRBJ1-2,TRBV29-1,-,-,TGCAGCGTTGGATTCGGAAGACAGTTGTCATATGGCTACACCTTC,CSVGFGRQLSYGYTF
TRBJ2-7,TRBV6-6,-,TRBD1,TGTGCCAGCAGTTACCAACCCCCGGGACAGACCTACGAGCAGTACTTC,CASSYQPPGQTYEQYF
TRBJ1-5,TRBV28,-,TRBD1,TGTGCCAGCAGTTTGCCCGACAGGGGACGTCAGCCCCAGCATTTT,CASSLPDRGRQPQHF
TRBJ2-7,TRBV6-5,-,-,TGTGCCAGCAGTTACTTAGGCAGGGAAAACGAGCAGTACTTC,CASSYLGRENEQYF
TRBJ2-5,TRBV18,-,TRBD2,TGTGCCAGCTCCGGCCTAGCGGGAGAGACCCAGTACTTC,CASSGLAGETQYF
TRBJ1-3,TRBV14,-,TRBD1,TGTGCCAGCAGCCCCAAGCGGGACAGGGGGCTTGGAAACACCATATATTTT,CASSPKRDRGLGNTIYF
TRBJ2-6,TRBV5-4,-,-,TGTGCCAGTAGCGAACAAGTCGCCAACGTCCTGACTTTC,CASSEQVANVLTF
TRBJ2-2,TRBV5-1,-,-,TGCGCCAGCAGCTTAGGACAAGTTACGAACACCGGGGAGCTGTTTTTT,CASSLGQVTNTGELFF
TRBJ2-1,TRBV7-9,-,TRBD2,TGTGCCAGCAGCTTACTAACTCTAGCGGGTTACAATGAGCAGTTCTTC,CASSLLTLAGYNEQFF
TRBJ2-1,TRBV29-1,-,-,TGCAGCGTTGCGCAGGGCGAGCTCGTAGGGGAGCAGTTCTTC,CSVAQGELVGEQFF
TRBJ1-4,TRBV29-1,-,-,TGCAGCGTTGTCTCAGGGAGGGGGTTAAATGAAAAACTGTTTTTT,CSVVSGRGLNEKLFF
TRBJ2-2,TRBV7-9,-,TRBD1,TGTGCCAGCAGCCTGGGCAGGGGGCTTACCGGGGAGCTGTTTTTT,CASSLGRGLTGELFF
TRBJ2-5,TRBV6-6,-,-,TGTGCCAGCAGTTACTTAGCCGACGTGGAGACCCAGTACTTC,CASSYLADVETQYF
TRBJ2-7,TRBV28,-,-,TGTGCCAGCAGTCTTGCCCGTCCGCTAGCGTCCGAGCAGTACTTC,CASSLARPLASEQYF
TRBJ2-3,TRBV7-6,-,TRBD2,TGTGCCAGCAGCACCGGGGGAGGTAGCGGGAGGGCTTGGACGCAGTATTTT,CASSTGGGSGRAWTQYF
TRBJ2-7,TRBV14,-,TRBD2,TGTGCCAGCAGCCAACTAGCGGGATACTACGAGCAGTACTTC,CASSQLAGYYEQYF
TRBJ1-2,TRBV18,once,-,TGTGCCAGCTCACCACCCTTAGCAGGGAACTATGGCTACACCTTC,CASSPPLAGNYGYTF
TRBJ2-3,TRBV27,-,-,TGTGCCAGCAGTAACCGGGACACTCGCACAGATACGCAGTATTTT,CASSNRDTRTDTQYF
TRBJ2-3,TRBV6-5,-,TRBD1,TGTGCCAGCGGCCCCAGGGGGTCCGATACGCAGTATTTT,CASGPRGSDTQYF
TRBJ2-7,TRBV19,-,TRBD1,TGTGCCAGTAGTAGGTCAGGGGGCAGCTCCTACGAGCAGTACTTC,CASSRSGGSSYEQYF
TRBJ2-7,TRBV7-9,-,TRBD2,TGTGCCAGCAGCTTAGGTAATCCGGGACTAGAATACGAGCAGTACTTC,CASSLGNPGLEYEQYF